This T cell receptor (beta chain) was obtained from a study of Graves' ophthalmopathy and Graves' hyperthyroidism (dated by TCRdb to 2016 to 2019). Concerning the study at large: A patient counted as having stable hyperthyroidism if there was no progression to ophthalmopathy within 18 months of follow-up. The study used TCR beta repertoire signatures to distinguish Graves' ophthalmopathy from Graves' hyperthyroidism and to predict progression to ophthalmopathy. In total, 135 blood samples were TCR-sequenced: fewer than 50 ophthalmopathy, about 75 hyperthyroidism and some 17 hyperthyroidism-to-ophthalmopathy patients. To explore V-J signatures that separate ophthalmopathy from hyperthyroidism, a discovery set of 95 to 100 patients was enrolled, consisting of under 50 with ophthalmopathy and 57 with stable hyperthyroidism. An independent validation cohort was composed of some 18 hyperthyroidism patients and around 15 patients who later progressed from hyperthyroidism to ophthalmopathy. In more than five hyperthyroidism patients, T-cell repertoires of thyroid tissue and blood were compared. Following sampling, methimazole starting at 30 mg daily was administered to hyperthyroidism patients, and high-dose intravenous methylprednisolone was administered to ophthalmopathy patients.

Hyperthyroidism patients were newly diagnosed, with disease duration under 2 months, and aged 18 to 65 years. Patients were excluded if they had other autoimmune diseases, uncontrolled infections, pregnancy or lactation. Diagnosis was based on clinical symptoms, serum thyroxine, TRAb, thyroid ultrasound and orbital computed tomography. Total RNA was extracted using Trizol reagent, and RNA quality was checked on an Agilent 2100 Bioanalyzer. CDR1 and CDR2 (MNHEY, SVGAGI) derive from the germline V gene. Inclusive of the bounding cysteine and phenylalanine, the CDR3 is 15 residues long. Only the CDR3 portion is preserved as DNA: 45 bases, with reading frame beginning at the first base. Trimming takes 0 bases from V and 2 bases from J, and the germline ends sit 8 bases apart. For repertoire sequencing, TCR beta CDR3 regions were amplified from RNA transcripts. The first round was an RT-PCR using HTBI primers with the Qiagen OneStep RT-PCR kit, and this first round was followed by a second-round multiplex PCR, then size selection and purification. The libraries underwent paired-end sequencing with 100 bp reads on an Illumina HiSeq2000. As for the authors' bioinformatics: Reads were processed with SOAPnuke, discarding reads with adapters, uncalled bases, mean Phred below 15, or no exact constant-primer or identifier match. COPE v1.2.5 was used to merge high-quality paired reads. Each unique nucleotide sequence was defined as a clonotype, and clonotypes were aligned to IMGT TRB V, D and J references with MiTCR v1.1. Only V-J combinations with frequency above 0.0001 were analysed, covering approximately 99% of repertoires. For each V-J combination, a TCR clonal expansion and chaos score was defined as the ratio of F50 clonal expansion to chaos observed in the TCRdist matrix. Welch's t-statistics and random forest were used to reduce the features to about 14 V-J combinations, which were then used as input to a naive Bayes classifier. Thyroid-blood repertoire similarity was quantified with the Morisita-Horn index. The public reads were reprocessed in TCRdb via fastp at Q25 and MiXCR, keeping in-frame beta chains. For every CDR3 protein sequence, its rows merge into one entry that carries the most common genes and DNA. TCRdb's processing, not the authors' own work, is the source of the V and J calls. Recorded for this sample are around 1,200,000 distinct CDR3 sequences; about two fifths of them occurred a single time. Of the sample, 8.5% to 14% is held by the ten largest clones.

Note on this clonotype: Its antigen is not yet known. Base qualities are not at hand, and no much larger clone is one base apart.

Overall study results and their limits: Among expanded thyroid clonotypes with frequency above 0.001, most also showed up in blood, which suggests that blood repertoires may reflect the thyroid immune response. Ophthalmopathy was separated from stable hyperthyroidism by the 13-signature model with about 88% sensitivity and approximately 84% specificity in cross-validation and with 80%/75% in the test set. Sample size was not statistically predetermined, and group allocation was not concealed from the investigators. In validation, the model predicted ophthalmopathy progression with less than 71% sensitivity and roughly 72% specificity; 12 predicted patients were CT-confirmed with GO in a median of approximately 6.5 months.

The chain is encoded by TRBV6-5 joined to TRBJ1-5; the D gene cannot be resolved reliably. Sequences were obtained from peripheral blood or thyroid tissue (not recorded which). The clonotype was recovered from an adult man with Graves' hyperthyroidism. Here is the DNA: TGTGCCAGCAGTTACTCGATTTTACGCAATCAGCCCCAGCATTTT. Its amino acids are CASSYSILRNQPQHF.